This T cell receptor (beta chain) was captured by sequencing in a study of radiotherapy plus CTLA-4 blockade in lung cancer. Study-wide results and limits: Strongest reported response predictors: early blood clone changes and post-radiation interferon-beta. Some TCR clones had been derived from tumors. These clones expanded in peripheral blood after radiotherapy plus ipilimumab.

TCRdb's table, derived via immunoSEQ multiplex PCR, lists solely in-frame clones and lacks some. The sample gives about 59,000 clones, 70% to 80% of which show up once; around 8% is in the top ten. The table lists this clone with a count of one. What it recognizes is unknown. Other DNA sequences in the same sample also yield this CDR3. This CDR3 spans 14 amino acids. Germline V gene data show CDR1 as MNHEY and CDR2 as SMNVEV (reference sequence). Trimming took 5 bases from V and 7 from J, leaving 14 bases between them. The receptor was derived from a human donor with non-small cell lung cancer whose response to radiotherapy plus ipilimumab could not be evaluated. Sequenced here: peripheral blood, sampled from a patient treated with radiotherapy plus ipilimumab. The J gene is TRBJ1-4, the V gene TRBV27; a weak D match, TRBD1 (5 bases). In DNA, the CDR3 is TGTGCCAGCAGTCCAAGGGGTTTTGGTGAAAAACTGTTTTTT. It is translated as CASSPRGFGEKLFF.